What follows is one T cell receptor beta chain and its context. What it binds is not known. Using immunoSEQ multiplex PCR, the repertoire was profiled, and TCRdb retains in-frame clones only, with some absent. There are 100,000 to 150,000 clones in the sample; approximately 88% occur only once, and 5% to 6% lies in the top ten. Per germline, CDR1 SGHNT and CDR2 YYREEE (reference sequence). The CDR3 sequence is 16 residues long. The V and J ends lost 0 bases and 2 bases respectively, with 15 bases between them. This record belongs to a study of T cell responses to AZD1222 COVID-19 vaccine. Study observations and caveats: Repertoires were obtained solely post-peak T cell response. Targeting of unmutated variant regions was reportedly seen in nearly half of spike-specific TCRs. Recipients of two AZD1222 doses showed rising Spike-specific TCR breadth and depth. Spike-wide vaccine-associated CD4 TCRs dominated at 160-218 and 743-854.

The input for sequencing was peripheral blood, taken on day 0 of AZD1222 vaccination. This clonotype was sampled from an adult in good health. The genes are TRBV5-4 and TRBJ2-7; a weak D match, TRBD1 (6 bases). The CDR3 bases are TGTGCCAGCAGCTTGGGGAGACAGGTGGAAACCTACGAGCAGTACTTC. Translated: CASSLGRQVETYEQYF.